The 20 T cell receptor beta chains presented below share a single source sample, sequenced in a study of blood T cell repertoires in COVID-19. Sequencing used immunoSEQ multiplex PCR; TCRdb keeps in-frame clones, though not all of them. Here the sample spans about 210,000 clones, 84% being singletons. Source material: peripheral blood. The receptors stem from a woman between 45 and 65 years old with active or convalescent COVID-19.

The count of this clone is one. The CDR3, as DNA: TGCAGTGCTAGTACCAGATGGACAGGGGTAACGGCTGAAGCTTTCTTT. This gives the protein CSASTRWTGVTAEAFF. J is TRBJ1-1 and V is TRBV20-1; 9 nucleotides align to TRBD1. In germline, CDR1 is DFQATT, CDR2 SNEGSKA (reference sequence). There are 16 residues in the CDR3. V dropped 3 bases and J dropped 6; count of bases not matched to a gene: 14.

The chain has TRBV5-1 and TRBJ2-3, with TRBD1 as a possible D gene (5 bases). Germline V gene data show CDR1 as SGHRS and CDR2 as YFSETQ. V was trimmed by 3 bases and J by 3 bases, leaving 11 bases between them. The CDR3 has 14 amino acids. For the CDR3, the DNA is TGCGCCAGCAGCTCCCAGGGTTTGACAGATACGCAGTATTTT. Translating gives CASSSQGLTDTQYF.

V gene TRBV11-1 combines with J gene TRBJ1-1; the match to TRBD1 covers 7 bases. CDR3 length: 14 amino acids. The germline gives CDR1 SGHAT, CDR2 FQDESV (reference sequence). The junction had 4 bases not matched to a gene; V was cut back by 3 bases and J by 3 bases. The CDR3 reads CASSLTGPDTEAFF. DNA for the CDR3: TGTGCCAGCAGCTTGACAGGGCCGGACACTGAAGCTTTCTTT.

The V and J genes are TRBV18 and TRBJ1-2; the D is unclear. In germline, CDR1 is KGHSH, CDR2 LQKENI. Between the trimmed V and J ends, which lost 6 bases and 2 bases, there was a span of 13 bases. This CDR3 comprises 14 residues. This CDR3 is CASSDARLNYGYTF. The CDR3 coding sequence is TGTGCCAGCTCCGACGCCAGGCTGAACTATGGCTACACCTTC.

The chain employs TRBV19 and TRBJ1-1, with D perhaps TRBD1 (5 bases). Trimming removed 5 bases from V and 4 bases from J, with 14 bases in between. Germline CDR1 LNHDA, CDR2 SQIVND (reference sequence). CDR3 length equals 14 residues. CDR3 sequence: CASSHPTESTEAFF. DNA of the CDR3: TGTGCCAGTAGTCATCCGACAGAGAGCACTGAAGCTTTCTTT.

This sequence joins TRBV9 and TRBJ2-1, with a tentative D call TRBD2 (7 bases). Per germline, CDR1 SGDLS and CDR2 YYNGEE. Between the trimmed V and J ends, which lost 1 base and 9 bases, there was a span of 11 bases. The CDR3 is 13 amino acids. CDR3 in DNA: TGTGCCAGCAGCGTATCAGGGGAGGGTGAGCAGTTCTTC. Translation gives CASSVSGEGEQFF.

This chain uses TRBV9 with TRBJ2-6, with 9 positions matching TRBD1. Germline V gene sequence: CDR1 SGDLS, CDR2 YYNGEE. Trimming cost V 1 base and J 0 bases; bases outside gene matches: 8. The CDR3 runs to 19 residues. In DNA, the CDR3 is TGTGCCAGCAGCGTAACTCAGACAGGGGGGAACTCTGGGGCCAACGTCCTGACTTTC. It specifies CASSVTQTGGNSGANVLTF.

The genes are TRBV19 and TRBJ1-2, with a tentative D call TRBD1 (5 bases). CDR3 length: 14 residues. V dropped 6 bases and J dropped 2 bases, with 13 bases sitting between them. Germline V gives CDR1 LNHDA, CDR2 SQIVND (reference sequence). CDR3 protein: CASSLTQGNYGYTF. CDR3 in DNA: TGTGCCAGTAGCCTCACCCAGGGAAACTATGGCTACACCTTC. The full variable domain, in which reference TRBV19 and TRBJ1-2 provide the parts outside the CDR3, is DGGITQSPKYLFRKEGQNVTLSCEQNLNHDAMYWYRQDPGQGLRLIYYSQIVNDFQKGDIAEGYSVSREKKESFPLTVTSAQKNPTAFYLCASSLTQGNYGYTFGSGTRLTVV.

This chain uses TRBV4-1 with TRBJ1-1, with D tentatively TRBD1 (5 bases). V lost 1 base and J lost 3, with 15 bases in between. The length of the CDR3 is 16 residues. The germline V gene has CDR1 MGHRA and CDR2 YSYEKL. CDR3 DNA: TGCGCCAGCAGCCAAGGGATAAGGGGCGCATACACTGAAGCTTTCTTT. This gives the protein CASSQGIRGAYTEAFF.

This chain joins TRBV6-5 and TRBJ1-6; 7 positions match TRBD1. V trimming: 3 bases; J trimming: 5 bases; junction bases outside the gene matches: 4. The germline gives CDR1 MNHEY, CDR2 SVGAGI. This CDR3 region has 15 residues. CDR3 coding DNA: TGTGCCAGCAGTTATGCCAGGGGGAATAATTCACCCCTCCACTTT. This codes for CASSYARGNNSPLHF.

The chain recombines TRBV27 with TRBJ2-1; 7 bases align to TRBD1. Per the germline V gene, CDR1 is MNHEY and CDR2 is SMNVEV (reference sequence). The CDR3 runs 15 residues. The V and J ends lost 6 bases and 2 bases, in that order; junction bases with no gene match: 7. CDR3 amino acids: CASSLGTATYNEQFF. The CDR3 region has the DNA TGTGCCAGCAGCCTCGGGACAGCCACCTACAATGAGCAGTTCTTC.

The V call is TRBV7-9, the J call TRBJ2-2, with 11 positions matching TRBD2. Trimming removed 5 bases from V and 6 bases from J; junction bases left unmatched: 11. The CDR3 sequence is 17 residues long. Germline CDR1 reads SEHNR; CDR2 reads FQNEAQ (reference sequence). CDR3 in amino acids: CASSKRIGTSGPGELFF. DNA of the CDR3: TGTGCCAGCAGCAAACGTATCGGGACTAGCGGTCCCGGGGAGCTGTTTTTT.

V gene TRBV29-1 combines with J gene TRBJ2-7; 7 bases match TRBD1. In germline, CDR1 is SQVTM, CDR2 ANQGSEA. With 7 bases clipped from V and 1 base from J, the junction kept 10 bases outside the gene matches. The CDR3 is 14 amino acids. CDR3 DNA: TGCAGCGCCCAGGGACAGCGCCTTTCCTACGAGCAGTACTTC. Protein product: CSAQGQRLSYEQYF.

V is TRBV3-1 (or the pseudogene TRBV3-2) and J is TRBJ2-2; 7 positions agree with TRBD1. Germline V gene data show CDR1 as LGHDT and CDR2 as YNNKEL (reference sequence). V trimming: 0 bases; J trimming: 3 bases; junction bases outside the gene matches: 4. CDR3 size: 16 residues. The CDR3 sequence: CASSQEPGGYTGELFF. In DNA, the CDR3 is TGTGCCAGCAGCCAAGAACCAGGGGGATACACCGGGGAGCTGTTTTTT.

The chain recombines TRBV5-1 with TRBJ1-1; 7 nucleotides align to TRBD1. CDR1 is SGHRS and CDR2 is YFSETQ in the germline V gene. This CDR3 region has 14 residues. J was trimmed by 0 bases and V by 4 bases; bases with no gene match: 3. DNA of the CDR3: TGCGCCAGCAGCGTGACAGGGATGAACACTGAAGCTTTCTTT. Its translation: CASSVTGMNTEAFF.

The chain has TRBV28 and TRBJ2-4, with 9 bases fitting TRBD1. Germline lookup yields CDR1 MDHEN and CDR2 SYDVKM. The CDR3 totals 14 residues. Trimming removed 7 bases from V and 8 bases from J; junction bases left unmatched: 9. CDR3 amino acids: CASTDGTGRDIQYF. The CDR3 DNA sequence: TGTGCCAGCACAGACGGGACAGGGAGGGACATTCAGTACTTC.

The CDR3, as DNA: TGCGCCAGCAGCCAAGATCCCGTTTGGGGCTTGGGGCCCCAGCATTTT. It codes for CASSQDPVWGLGPQHF. The chain combines TRBV4-1 with TRBJ1-5; D possibly corresponds to TRBD1 (5 bases). V was trimmed by 0 bases and J by 9 bases, leaving 18 bases between them. Germline V gene data show CDR1 as MGHRA and CDR2 as YSYEKL. The CDR3 is 16 amino acids.

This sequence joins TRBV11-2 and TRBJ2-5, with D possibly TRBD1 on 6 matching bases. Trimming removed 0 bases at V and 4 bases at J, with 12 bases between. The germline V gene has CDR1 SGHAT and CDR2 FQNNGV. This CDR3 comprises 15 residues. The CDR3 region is CASSLDQARGETQYF. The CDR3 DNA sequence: TGTGCCAGCAGCTTAGATCAGGCCAGGGGAGAGACCCAGTACTTC.

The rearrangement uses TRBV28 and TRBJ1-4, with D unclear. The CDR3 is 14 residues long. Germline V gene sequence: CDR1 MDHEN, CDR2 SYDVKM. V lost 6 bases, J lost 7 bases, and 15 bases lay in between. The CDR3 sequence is CASRGGTRFEKLFF. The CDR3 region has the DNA TGTGCCAGCAGAGGTGGTACGAGGTTTGAAAAACTGTTTTTT.

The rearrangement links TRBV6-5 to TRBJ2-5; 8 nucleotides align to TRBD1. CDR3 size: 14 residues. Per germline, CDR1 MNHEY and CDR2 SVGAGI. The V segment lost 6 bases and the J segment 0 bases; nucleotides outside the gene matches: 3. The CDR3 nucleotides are TGTGCCAGCAGGGACAGGGAGTACCAAGAGACCCAGTACTTC. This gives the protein CASRDREYQETQYF.